Listed here is a single TCR beta chain. It was during active infection that Seattle patients were enrolled and then longitudinally followed. The data were produced by immunoSEQ multiplex PCR, yet TCRdb's version contains in-frame clones alone and is incomplete. The data show about 350,000 clones, more than 70% seen once. CDR3 length: 16 residues. In germline, CDR1 is SGHTA, CDR2 FQGTGA. V lost 5 bases, J lost 0 bases, and 14 bases lay in between. This sample was taken from a study of blood T cell repertoires in COVID-19. For the study at large: Italy, Spain and the United States were the sources of the convalescent and acute COVID-19 samples. T cells, B-cell-depleted T cells, or PBMCs supplied cDNA or gDNA.

The sequence was collected from a woman in her fifties or sixties with COVID-19, enrolled during active disease. This rearrangement joins TRBV7-3 to TRBJ2-1; D might be TRBD2 (6 bases). What was sequenced was peripheral blood. The CDR3 coding sequence is TGTGCCAGCAGCCTCCTCGGGGGTGTCTCCTACAATGAGCAGTTCTTC. Encoded protein: CASSLLGGVSYNEQFF.